A single sample is the source of the 19 T cell receptor beta chains below, sequenced in a study of blood T cell repertoires in COVID-19. Method: immunoSEQ multiplex PCR; TCRdb's copy keeps in-frame clones and lacks some. The repertoire includes more than 95,000 clones, 86% of them detected once, and around 5% sits in the top ten. Sequences were obtained from peripheral blood. The receptor source for this set is a human donor in a cohort sampled during active COVID-19.

The chain is built from TRBV6-1 and TRBJ2-3, with TRBD2 identical over 7 bases. Germline values: CDR1 MNHNS, CDR2 SASEGT. CDR3 length: 16 residues. V was clipped by 1 base and J by 5 bases; unmatched bases: 9. As DNA, the CDR3 is TGTGCCAGCAGTGAAGTGGGCGGACTAGAGGAAGATACGCAGTATTTT. Protein product: CASSEVGGLEEDTQYF.

V and J are TRBV7-2 and TRBJ1-1; 9 bases match TRBD1. Looked up from germline, CDR1 is SGHTA and CDR2 is FQGNSA. The CDR3 loop spans 16 amino acids. The V gene end was trimmed by 5 bases and the J gene end by 4 bases; junction bases not matched to a gene: 11. The chain's CDR3 is CASSPNRGPLGTEAFF. CDR3 in DNA: TGTGCCAGCAGCCCAAACAGGGGGCCGTTGGGCACTGAAGCTTTCTTT.

The chain employs TRBV24-1 and TRBJ2-3; D is ambiguous. Trimming left V 5 bases short and J 0 bases short, with 5 bases between. CDR3 length: 13 amino acids. The germline V gene has CDR1 KGHDR and CDR2 SFDVKD. CDR3 sequence: CATSARSTDTQYF. For the CDR3, the DNA is TGTGCCACCAGTGCTAGGAGCACAGATACGCAGTATTTT.

The chain uses TRBV5-1 and TRBJ1-5; the D gene is possibly TRBD1 (6 bases). The CDR3 totals 20 residues. Germline-derived CDR1 and CDR2 are SGHRS and YFSETQ. The germline V and J ends were trimmed by 4 bases and 0 bases, with 26 bases remaining between them. The CDR3 nucleotides read TGCGCCAGCAGCACGAACAGGGAGGGGAGAGGGATATATAGCAATCAGCCCCAGCATTTT. Amino acid sequence: CASSTNREGRGIYSNQPQHF.

The rearrangement joins TRBV6-5 to TRBJ2-3, with 9 nucleotides matching TRBD2. Trimming at V came to 3 bases and at J to 5 bases, leaving 6 bases not matched to a gene. The CDR3 covers 15 residues. From germline, CDR1 is MNHEY and CDR2 SVGAGI. The CDR3 region has the DNA TGTGCCAGCAGTTATGGCGGGAGGGCCCGAGATACGCAGTATTTT. This codes for CASSYGGRARDTQYF.

This chain links TRBV27 with TRBJ2-7; 9 bases fit TRBD2. Germline lookup yields CDR1 MNHEY and CDR2 SMNVEV (reference sequence). The V gene end was trimmed by 7 bases and the J gene end by 2 bases; junction bases not matched to a gene: 12. The CDR3 is 16 residues long. In nucleotides, the CDR3 is TGTGCCAGCAACCGGGCTAGCGGGGCCCCCGCCTACGAGCAGTACTTC. Its translation: CASNRASGAPAYEQYF.

The V and J genes are TRBV6-1 and TRBJ2-7; D gene unclear. Between the trimmed V and J ends, which lost 2 bases and 0 bases, there was a span of 11 bases. There are 15 residues in the CDR3. CDR1 is MNHNS and CDR2 is SASEGT in the germline V gene. This CDR3 reads CASSERQPNSYEQYF. The CDR3, as DNA: TGTGCCAGCAGTGAAAGACAACCGAACTCCTACGAGCAGTACTTC.

This clone showed up just a few times. This chain links TRBV30 with TRBJ1-6; D ambiguous. The germline gives CDR1 GTSNPN, CDR2 SVGIG (reference sequence). Trimming left V 0 bases short and J 0 bases short, with 6 bases between. The CDR3 contains 15 residues. The CDR3, as DNA: TGTGCCTGGAGTGTTTTCAGCTCCTATAATTCACCCCTCCACTTT. Its protein product is CAWSVFSSYNSPLHF.

The chain joins TRBV7-2 to TRBJ2-7, with TRBD2 matching 7 bases. Per the germline V gene, CDR1 is SGHTA and CDR2 is FQGNSA. The junction had 4 bases not matched to a gene; V was cut back by 2 bases and J by 3 bases. The CDR3 extends over 14 amino acids. The CDR3 spells CASSLLPGGYEQYF. CDR3 nucleotide sequence: TGTGCCAGCAGCTTATTACCGGGAGGCTACGAGCAGTACTTC.

V gene TRBV5-1 combines with J gene TRBJ1-2, with D possibly matching TRBD1 (5 bases). This CDR3 is 15 amino acids long. Germline V gives CDR1 SGHRS, CDR2 YFSETQ. V was clipped by 0 bases and J by 4 bases, with 13 bases between them. The CDR3 is CASSLAAGVGYGYTF. CDR3 nucleotide sequence: TGCGCCAGCAGCTTGGCCGCGGGGGTTGGCTATGGCTACACCTTC.

The chain links TRBV30 to TRBJ1-5, with 8 bases matching TRBD1. The germline gives CDR1 GTSNPN, CDR2 SVGIG (reference sequence). CDR3 size: 13 residues. CDR3 in amino acids: CAFGQGRNQPQHF. CDR3 nucleotide sequence: TGTGCATTCGGACAGGGACGAAATCAGCCCCAGCATTTT.

The table lists this clone with a count of one. CDR3 sequence (DNA): TGTGCCAGCAGCCGTATCACTAGCACAGATACGCAGTATTTT. Amino acid sequence: CASSRITSTDTQYF. The chain employs TRBV7-2 and TRBJ2-3; D is unresolved. The CDR3 runs to 14 residues. V was shortened by 5 bases and J by 0 bases, with 9 bases between the two germline ends. Germline-derived CDR1 and CDR2 are SGHTA and FQGNSA.

The V call is TRBV7-2, the J call TRBJ2-2; 10 bases agree with TRBD2. CDR1 and CDR2 from the germline V gene are SGHTA and FQGNSA. V shed 3 bases and J 3 bases; nucleotides not matched to a gene: 7. This CDR3 spans 17 amino acids. The CDR3 protein is CASSFTSGKVYTGELFF. The CDR3 DNA sequence: TGTGCCAGCAGCTTCACTAGCGGGAAGGTGTACACCGGGGAGCTGTTTTTT.

The J gene is TRBJ1-1, the V gene TRBV19; D remains ambiguous. Trimming took off 3 bases at V and 5 bases at J, with 13 bases between the two ends. Germline CDR1 reads LNHDA; CDR2 reads SQIVND (reference sequence). This CDR3 contains 14 residues. Here the CDR3 DNA reads TGTGCCAGTAGTATGGAGGGCGGGAAAACTGAAGCTTTCTTT. Its translation: CASSMEGGKTEAFF. Together with reference TRBV19 and TRBJ1-1, the CDR3 gives the full variable domain: DGGITQSPKYLFRKEGQNVTLSCEQNLNHDAMYWYRQDPGQGLRLIYYSQIVNDFQKGDIAEGYSVSREKKESFPLTVTSAQKNPTAFYLCASSMEGGKTEAFFGQGTRLTVV.

This chain links TRBV7-2 with TRBJ2-7, with TRBD1 matching over 9 bases. Trimming removed 8 bases from V and 7 bases from J; junction bases left unmatched: 6. Germline CDR1 and CDR2: SGHTA and FQGNSA. This CDR3 contains 12 residues. In DNA form, the CDR3 reads TGTGCCAGCGGGGACAGGGCTGTGGAGCAGTACTTC. It codes for CASGDRAVEQYF.

This clone has only one observation. The chain has TRBV4-1 and TRBJ2-1; 10 positions agree with TRBD2. V lost 0 bases, J lost 4 bases, and 18 bases stayed unmatched. The CDR3 sequence is 21 residues long. Per the germline V gene, CDR1 is MGHRA and CDR2 is YSYEKL. The CDR3 spells CASSQEGMLSTTSGIYNEQFF. CDR3 nucleotide sequence: TGCGCCAGCAGCCAAGAGGGAATGCTCTCCACAACTAGCGGGATTTACAATGAGCAGTTCTTC.

This clone showed up just a few times. V gene TRBV27 combines with J gene TRBJ2-3; maybe TRBD2 (6 bases). This CDR3 is built from 15 residues. Trimming cost V 1 base and J 2 bases, with 10 bases left between them. The germline gives CDR1 MNHEY, CDR2 SMNVEV (reference sequence). This CDR3 is CASSLFAGLTDTQYF. CDR3 sequence (DNA): TGTGCCAGCAGTTTATTTGCGGGACTCACAGATACGCAGTATTTT.

V gene TRBV3-1 (or the pseudogene TRBV3-2) combines with J gene TRBJ2-7; weak D call: TRBD2 (5 bases). Trimming shortened V by 4 bases and J by 3 bases, and 13 bases separated the two germline ends. Looked up from germline, CDR1 is LGHDT and CDR2 is YNNKEL (reference sequence). CDR3 size: 14 residues. CDR3 sequence: CASSPRETIYEQYF. Written as DNA, the CDR3 is TGTGCCAGCAGCCCAAGGGAGACAATCTACGAGCAGTACTTC.

J is TRBJ1-6 and V is TRBV11-2; D is uncertain. Trimming removed 2 bases at V and 7 bases at J, with 9 bases between. The length of the CDR3 is 14 residues. CDR1 is SGHAT and CDR2 is FQNNGV in the germline V gene. The CDR3 bases are TGTGCCAGCAGCTTATCAGCGGCCAATTCACCCCTCCACTTT. It specifies CASSLSAANSPLHF.